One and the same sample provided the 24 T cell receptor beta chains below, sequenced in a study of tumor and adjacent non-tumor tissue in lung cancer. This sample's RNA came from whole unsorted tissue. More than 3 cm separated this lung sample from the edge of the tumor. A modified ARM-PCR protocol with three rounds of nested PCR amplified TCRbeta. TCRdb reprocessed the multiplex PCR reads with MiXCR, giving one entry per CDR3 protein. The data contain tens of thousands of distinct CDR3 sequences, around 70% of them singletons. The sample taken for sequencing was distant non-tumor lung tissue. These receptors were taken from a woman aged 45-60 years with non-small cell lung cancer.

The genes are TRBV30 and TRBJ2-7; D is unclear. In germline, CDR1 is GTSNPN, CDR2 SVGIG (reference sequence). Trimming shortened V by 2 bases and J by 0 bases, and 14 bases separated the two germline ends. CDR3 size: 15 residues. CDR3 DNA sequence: TGTGCCTGGAGTCACCTCAGGAGTAGCTCCTACGAGCAGTACTTC. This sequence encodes CAWSHLRSSSYEQYF.

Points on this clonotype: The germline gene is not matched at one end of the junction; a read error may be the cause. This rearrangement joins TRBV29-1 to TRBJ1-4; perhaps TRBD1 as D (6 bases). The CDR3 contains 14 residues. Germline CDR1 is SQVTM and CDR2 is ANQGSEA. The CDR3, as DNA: TGCAGCGTTGGGGGACGGGACATTAATGAAAAGCTGTTTTTT. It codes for CSVGGRDINEKLFF.

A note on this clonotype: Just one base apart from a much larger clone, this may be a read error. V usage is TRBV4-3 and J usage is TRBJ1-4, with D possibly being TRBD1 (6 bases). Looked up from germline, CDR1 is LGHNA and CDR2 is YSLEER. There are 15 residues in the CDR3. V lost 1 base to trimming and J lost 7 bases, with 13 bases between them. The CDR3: CASSQAFRTAEKLFF. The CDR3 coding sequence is TGCGCCAGCAGCCAAGCTTTTAGGACAGCTGAAAAACTGTTTTTT.

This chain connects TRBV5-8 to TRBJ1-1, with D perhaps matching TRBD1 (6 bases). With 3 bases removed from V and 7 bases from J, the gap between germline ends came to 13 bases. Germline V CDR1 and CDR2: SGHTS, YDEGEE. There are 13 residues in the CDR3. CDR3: CASSWGQFSEAFF. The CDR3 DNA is TGTGCCAGCAGCTGGGGGCAATTCAGTGAAGCTTTCTTT.

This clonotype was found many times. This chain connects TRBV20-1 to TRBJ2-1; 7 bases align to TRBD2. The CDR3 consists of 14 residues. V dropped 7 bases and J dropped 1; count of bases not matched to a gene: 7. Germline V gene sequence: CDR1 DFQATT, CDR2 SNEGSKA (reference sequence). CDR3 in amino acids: CSGYSGGSYNEQFF. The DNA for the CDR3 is TGCAGTGGTTACTCGGGAGGTTCCTACAATGAGCAGTTCTTC.

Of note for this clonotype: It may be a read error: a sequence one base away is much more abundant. This CDR3 reads CTSSGTRTSGSQETQYF. The CDR3 DNA sequence: TGCACCAGCAGCGGAACCCGGACTAGCGGGTCCCAAGAGACCCAGTACTTC. This sequence joins TRBV4-1 and TRBJ2-5; TRBD2 agrees at 11 bases. The CDR3 consists of 17 residues. CDR1 and CDR2 (germline): MGHRA, YSYEKL.

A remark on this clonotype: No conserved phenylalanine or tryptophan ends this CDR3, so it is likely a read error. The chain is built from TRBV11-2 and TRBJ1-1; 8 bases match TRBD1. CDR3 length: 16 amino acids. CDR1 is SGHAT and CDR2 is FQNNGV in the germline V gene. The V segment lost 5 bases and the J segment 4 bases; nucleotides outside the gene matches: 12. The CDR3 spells CASSPFQGAEGTEAFS. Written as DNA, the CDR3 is TGTGCCAGCAGCCCCTTCCAGGGGGCTGAGGGCACTGAAGCTTTCTCC.

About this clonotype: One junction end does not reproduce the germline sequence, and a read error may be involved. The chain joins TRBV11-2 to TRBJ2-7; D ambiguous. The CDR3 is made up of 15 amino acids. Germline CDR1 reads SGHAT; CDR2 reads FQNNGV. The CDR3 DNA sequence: TGTGCCAGCAGCTTATCTCCGAGTCCCTTCTACAAGCAATACTTC. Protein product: CASSLSPSPFYKQYF.

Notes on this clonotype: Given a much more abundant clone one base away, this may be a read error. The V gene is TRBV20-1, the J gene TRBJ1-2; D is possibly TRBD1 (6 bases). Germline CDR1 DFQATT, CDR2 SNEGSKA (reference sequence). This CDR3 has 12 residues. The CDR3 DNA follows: TGCAGTGCTAGAGACGAAAACGGGACATCGGGCTTC. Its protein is CSARDENGTSGF.

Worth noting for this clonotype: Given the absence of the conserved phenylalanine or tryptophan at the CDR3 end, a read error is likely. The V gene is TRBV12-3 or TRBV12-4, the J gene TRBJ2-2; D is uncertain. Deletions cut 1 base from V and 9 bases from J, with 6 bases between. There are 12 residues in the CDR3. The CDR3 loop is CASSLGTRELFC. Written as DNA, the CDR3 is TGTGCCAGCAGTTTAGGGACCAGGGAGCTGTTTTGT.

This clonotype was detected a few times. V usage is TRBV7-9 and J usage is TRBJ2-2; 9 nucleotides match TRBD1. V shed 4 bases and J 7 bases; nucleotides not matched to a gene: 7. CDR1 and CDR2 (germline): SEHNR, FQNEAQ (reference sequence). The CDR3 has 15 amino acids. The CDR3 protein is CASSSPGQGVGELFF. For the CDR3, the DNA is TGTGCCAGCAGCTCTCCGGGACAGGGAGTCGGGGAGCTGTTTTTT.

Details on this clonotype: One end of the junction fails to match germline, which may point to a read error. DNA for the CDR3: TGTGACAGCAGCTTCACAGCCGGTATGAACACTGAAGCTTTCTTT. Residues: CDSSFTAGMNTEAFF. The chain combines TRBV13 with TRBJ1-1; no firm D call. The germline V gene encodes CDR1 PRHDT and CDR2 FYEKMQ (reference sequence). The CDR3 covers 15 residues. Drawing the rest from reference TRBV13 and TRBJ1-1, the complete variable domain is AAGVIQSPRHLIKEKRETATLKCYPIPRHDTVYWYQQGPGQDPQFLISFYEKMQSDKGSIPDRFSAQQFSDYHSELNMSSLELGDSALYFCDSSFTAGMNTEAFFGQGTRLTVV.

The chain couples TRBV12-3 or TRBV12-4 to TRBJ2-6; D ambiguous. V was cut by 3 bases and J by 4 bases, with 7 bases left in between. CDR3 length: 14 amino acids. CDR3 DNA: TGTGCCAGCAGTTTCTGGTTCGGGGCCAACGTCCTGACTTTC. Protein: CASSFWFGANVLTF.

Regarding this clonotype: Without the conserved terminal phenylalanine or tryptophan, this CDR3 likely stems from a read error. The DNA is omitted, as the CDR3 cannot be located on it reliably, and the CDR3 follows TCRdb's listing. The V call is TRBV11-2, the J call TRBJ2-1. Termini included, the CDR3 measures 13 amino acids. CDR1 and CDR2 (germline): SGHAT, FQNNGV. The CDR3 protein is CASSLNAGYEQFL.

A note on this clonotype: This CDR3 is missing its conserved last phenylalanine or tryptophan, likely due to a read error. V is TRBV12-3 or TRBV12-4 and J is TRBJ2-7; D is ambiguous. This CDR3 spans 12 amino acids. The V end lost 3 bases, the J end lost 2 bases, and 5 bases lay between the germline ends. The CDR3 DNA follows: TGTGCCAGCAGTTTTTTGGCCTACGAGCAGTACATC. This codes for CASSFLAYEQYI.

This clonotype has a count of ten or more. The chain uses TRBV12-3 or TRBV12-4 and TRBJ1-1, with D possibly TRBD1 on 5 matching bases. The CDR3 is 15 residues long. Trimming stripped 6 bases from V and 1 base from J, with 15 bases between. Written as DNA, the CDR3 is TGTGCCAGCAGCGGGGGGTTGCTGCCGAACACTGAAGCTTTCTTT. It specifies CASSGGLLPNTEAFF.

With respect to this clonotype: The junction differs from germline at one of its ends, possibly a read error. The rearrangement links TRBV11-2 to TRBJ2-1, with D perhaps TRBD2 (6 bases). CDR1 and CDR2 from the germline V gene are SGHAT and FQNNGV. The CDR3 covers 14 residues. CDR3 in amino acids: CASSLDPNGRTPLF. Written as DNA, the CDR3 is TGTGCCAGCAGCTTAGATCCTAACGGGAGAACTCCGCTCTTC.

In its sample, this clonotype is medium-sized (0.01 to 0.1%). DNA of the CDR3: TGTGCCAGCAGCCTACGTTGGGACAAGAAAGAGACCCAGTACTTC. This sequence encodes CASSLRWDKKETQYF. The rearrangement joins TRBV5-4 to TRBJ2-5; D may be TRBD1 (6 bases). Germline V lookup: CDR1 SGHNT, CDR2 YYREEE (reference sequence). The CDR3 is made up of 15 amino acids. V dropped 4 bases and J dropped 3 bases, with 16 bases sitting between them.

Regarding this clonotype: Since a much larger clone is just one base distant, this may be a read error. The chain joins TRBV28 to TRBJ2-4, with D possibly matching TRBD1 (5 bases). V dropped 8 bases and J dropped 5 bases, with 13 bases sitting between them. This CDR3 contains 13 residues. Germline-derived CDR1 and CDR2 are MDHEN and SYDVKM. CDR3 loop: CASLDSIENIQYF. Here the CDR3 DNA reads TGTGCCAGCCTAGACAGCATTGAAAACATTCAGTACTTC.

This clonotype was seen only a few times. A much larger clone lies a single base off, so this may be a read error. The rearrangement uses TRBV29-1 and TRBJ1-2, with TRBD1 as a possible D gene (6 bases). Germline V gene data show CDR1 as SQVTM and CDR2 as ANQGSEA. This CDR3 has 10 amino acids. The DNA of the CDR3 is TGCAGCGTTCTGACGGGGGGCTACGCCTTC. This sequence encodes CSVLTGGYAF.

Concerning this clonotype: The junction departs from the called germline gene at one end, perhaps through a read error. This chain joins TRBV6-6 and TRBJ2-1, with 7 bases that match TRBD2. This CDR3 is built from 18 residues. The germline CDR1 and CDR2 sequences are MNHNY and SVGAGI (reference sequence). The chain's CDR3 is CASSYSETPPIGRDEQFF. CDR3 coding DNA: TGTGCCAGCAGTTACTCCGAAACCCCCCCGATAGGGAGGGATGAACAGTTCTTC.

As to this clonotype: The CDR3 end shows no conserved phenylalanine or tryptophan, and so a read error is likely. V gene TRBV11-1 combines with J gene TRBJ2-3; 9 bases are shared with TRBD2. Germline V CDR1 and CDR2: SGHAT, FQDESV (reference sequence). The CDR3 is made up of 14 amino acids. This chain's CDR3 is CVSSLLAGGDTQYS. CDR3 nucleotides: TGTGTCAGCAGCTTACTGGCGGGAGGGGATACGCAGTATTCT.

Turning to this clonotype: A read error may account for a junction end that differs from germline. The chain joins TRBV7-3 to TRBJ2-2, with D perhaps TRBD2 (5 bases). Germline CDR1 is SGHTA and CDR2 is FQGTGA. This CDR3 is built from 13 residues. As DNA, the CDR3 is TGTGCCAGCAGTTTAACCAACACCGGGGAGTTGTTTTTT. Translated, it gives CASSLTNTGELFF.

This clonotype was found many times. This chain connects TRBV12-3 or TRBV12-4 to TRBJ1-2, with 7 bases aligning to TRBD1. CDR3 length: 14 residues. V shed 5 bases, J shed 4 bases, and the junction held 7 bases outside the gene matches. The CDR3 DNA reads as TGTGCCAGCAGTCGACAGGGACGGTCCTATGGCTACACCTTC. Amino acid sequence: CASSRQGRSYGYTF.